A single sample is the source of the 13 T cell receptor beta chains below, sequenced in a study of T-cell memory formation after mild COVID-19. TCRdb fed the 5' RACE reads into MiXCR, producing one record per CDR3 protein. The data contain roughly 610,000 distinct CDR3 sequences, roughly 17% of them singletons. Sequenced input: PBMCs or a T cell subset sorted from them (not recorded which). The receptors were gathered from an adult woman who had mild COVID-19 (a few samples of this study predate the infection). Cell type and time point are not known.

The DNA of the CDR3 is TGCAGTGCTAGAGAAGAGAGCTCCTATAATTCACCCCTCCACTTT. Translation: CSAREESSYNSPLHF. V is TRBV20-1 and J is TRBJ1-6; D gene ambiguous. The CDR3 covers 15 residues. Looked up from germline, CDR1 is DFQATT and CDR2 is SNEGSKA (reference sequence). The ends were cut back, 0 bases at V and 0 bases at J, with 6 bases in the middle.

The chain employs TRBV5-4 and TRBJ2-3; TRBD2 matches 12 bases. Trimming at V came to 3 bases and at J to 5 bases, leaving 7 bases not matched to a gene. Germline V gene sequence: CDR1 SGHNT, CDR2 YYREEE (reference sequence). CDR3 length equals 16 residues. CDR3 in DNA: TGTGCCAGCAGCTCCTGGACTAGCGGGATCATAGATACGCAGTATTTT. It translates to CASSSWTSGIIDTQYF. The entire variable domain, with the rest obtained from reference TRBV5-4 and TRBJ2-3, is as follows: ETGVTQSPTHLIKTRGQQVTLRCSSQSGHNTVSWYQQALGQGPQFIFQYYREEENGRGNFPPRFSGLQFPNYSSELNVNALELDDSALYLCASSSWTSGIIDTQYFGPGTRLTVL.

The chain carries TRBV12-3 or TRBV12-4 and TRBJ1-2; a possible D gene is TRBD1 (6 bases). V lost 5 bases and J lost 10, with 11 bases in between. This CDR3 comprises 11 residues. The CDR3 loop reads CASSLGQIYTF. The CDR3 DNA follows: TGTGCCAGCAGTCTCGGACAGATCTACACCTTC.

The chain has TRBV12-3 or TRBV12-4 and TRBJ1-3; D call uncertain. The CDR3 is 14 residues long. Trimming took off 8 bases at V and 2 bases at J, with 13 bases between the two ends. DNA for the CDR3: TGTGCCAGCGGCCGGATAGGGCCTGGAAACACCATATATTTT. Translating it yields CASGRIGPGNTIYF.

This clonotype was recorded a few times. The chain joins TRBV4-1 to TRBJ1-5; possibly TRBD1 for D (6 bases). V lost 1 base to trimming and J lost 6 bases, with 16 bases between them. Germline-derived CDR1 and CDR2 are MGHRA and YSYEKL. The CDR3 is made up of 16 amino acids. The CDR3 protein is CASSQGPGGARQPQHF. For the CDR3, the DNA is TGCGCCAGCAGCCAAGGACCCGGGGGGGCGCGTCAGCCCCAGCATTTT.

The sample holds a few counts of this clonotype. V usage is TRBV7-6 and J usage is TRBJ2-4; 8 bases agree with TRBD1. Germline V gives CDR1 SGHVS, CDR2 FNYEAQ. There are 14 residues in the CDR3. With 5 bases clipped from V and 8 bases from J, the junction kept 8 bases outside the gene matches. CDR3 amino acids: CASSITGQGDIQYF. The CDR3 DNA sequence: TGTGCCAGCAGCATAACAGGACAGGGTGACATTCAGTACTTC.

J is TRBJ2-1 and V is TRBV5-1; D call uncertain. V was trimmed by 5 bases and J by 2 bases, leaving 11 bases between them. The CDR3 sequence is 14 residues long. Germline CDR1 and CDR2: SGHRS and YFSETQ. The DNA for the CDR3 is TGCGCCAGCAGGGGCACCAACACCTACAATGAGCAGTTCTTC. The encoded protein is CASRGTNTYNEQFF.

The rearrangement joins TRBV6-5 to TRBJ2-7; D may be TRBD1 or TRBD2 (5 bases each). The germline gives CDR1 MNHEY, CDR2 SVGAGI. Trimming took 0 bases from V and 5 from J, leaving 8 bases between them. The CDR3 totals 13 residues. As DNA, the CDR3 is TGTGCCAGCAGTTACTCGGGGGACCACGAGCAGTACTTC. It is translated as CASSYSGDHEQYF.

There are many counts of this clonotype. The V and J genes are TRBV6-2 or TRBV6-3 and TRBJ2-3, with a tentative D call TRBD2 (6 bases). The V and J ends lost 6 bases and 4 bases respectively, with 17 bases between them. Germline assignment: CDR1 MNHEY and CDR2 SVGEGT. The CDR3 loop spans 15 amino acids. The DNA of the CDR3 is TGTGCCAGCAGCCAAGGTTGGCGGGATTCAGATACGCAGTATTTT. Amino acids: CASSQGWRDSDTQYF.

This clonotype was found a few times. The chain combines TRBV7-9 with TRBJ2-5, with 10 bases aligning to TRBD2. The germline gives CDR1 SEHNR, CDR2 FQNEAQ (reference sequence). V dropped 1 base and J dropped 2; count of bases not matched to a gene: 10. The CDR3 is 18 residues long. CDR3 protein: CASSLVRLAGVGQETQYF. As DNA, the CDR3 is TGTGCCAGCAGCTTAGTACGCCTAGCGGGAGTGGGTCAAGAGACCCAGTACTTC. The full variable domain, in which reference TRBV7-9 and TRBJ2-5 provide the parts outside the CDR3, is DTGVSQNPRHKITKRGQNVTFRCDPISEHNRLYWYRQTLGQGPEFLTYFQNEAQLEKSRLLSDRFSAERPKGSFSTLEIQRTEQGDSAMYLCASSLVRLAGVGQETQYFGPGTRLLVL.

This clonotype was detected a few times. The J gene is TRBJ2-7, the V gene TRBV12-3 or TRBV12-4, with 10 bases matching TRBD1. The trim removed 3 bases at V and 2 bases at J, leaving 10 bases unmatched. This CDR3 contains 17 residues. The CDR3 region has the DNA TGTGCCAGCAGTTTCTCCCTGGGGACAGGGGACCCCTACGAGCAGTACTTC. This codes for CASSFSLGTGDPYEQYF.

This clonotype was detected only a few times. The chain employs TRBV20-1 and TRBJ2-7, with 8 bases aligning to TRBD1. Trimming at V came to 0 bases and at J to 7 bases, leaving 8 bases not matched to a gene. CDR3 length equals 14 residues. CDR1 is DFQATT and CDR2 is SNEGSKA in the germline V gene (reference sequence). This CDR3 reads CSARDLQGASEQYF. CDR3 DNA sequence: TGCAGTGCTAGAGACCTCCAGGGGGCCAGTGAGCAGTACTTC.

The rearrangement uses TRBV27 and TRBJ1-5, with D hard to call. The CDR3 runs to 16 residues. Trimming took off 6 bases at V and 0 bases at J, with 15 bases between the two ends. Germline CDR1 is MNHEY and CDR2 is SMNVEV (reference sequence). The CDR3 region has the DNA TGTGCCAGCAGCCCAAGGCCCGGTTATAGCAATCAGCCCCAGCATTTT. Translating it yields CASSPRPGYSNQPQHF.